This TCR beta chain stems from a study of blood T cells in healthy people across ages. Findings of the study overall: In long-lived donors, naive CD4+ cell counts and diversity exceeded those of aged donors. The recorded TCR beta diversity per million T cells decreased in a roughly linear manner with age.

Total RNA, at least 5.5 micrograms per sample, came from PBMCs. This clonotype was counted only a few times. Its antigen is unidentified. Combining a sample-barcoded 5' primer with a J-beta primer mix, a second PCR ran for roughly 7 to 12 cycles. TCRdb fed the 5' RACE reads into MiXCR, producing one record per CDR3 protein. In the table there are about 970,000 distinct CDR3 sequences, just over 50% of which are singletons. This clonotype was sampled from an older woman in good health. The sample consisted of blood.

The CDR3 spells CASTPDRGNEQFF. CDR3 sequence (DNA): TGTGCCAGCACCCCGGACAGGGGCAATGAGCAGTTCTTC. V usage is TRBV27 and J usage is TRBJ2-1; TRBD1 matches at 9 bases. Germline V gene data show CDR1 as MNHEY and CDR2 as SMNVEV (reference sequence). This CDR3 contains 13 residues. The junction had 4 bases not matched to a gene; V was cut back by 7 bases and J by 6 bases.